This TCR beta chain originates from a study of blood T cell repertoires in COVID-19. Study-level information: Acute and convalescent COVID-19 specimens originated in the United States, Italy and Spain. From T cells, B-cell-depleted T cells, or PBMCs came the material, which was cDNA or gDNA.

CDR3 size: 16 residues. Germline V gene data show CDR1 as SNHLY and CDR2 as FYNNEI. J lost 4 bases, V lost 0 bases, and 8 bases had no gene match. Generated by immunoSEQ multiplex PCR, the TCRdb table keeps only in-frame clones and is missing some. Of tens of thousands of clones listed, 89% were seen once; the top ten hold 9%. This chain links TRBV2 with TRBJ2-5, with 7 bases lining up with TRBD1. Sequenced: peripheral blood. This clonotype originated in a man aged 80 or over with active or convalescent COVID-19. CDR3 nucleotide sequence: TGTGCCAGCAGTGAAGCGGAGACAGGGTCCGGAGAGACCCAGTACTTC. The encoded protein is CASSEAETGSGETQYF. Full variable domain (rest looked up from reference TRBV2 and TRBJ2-5): EPEVTQTPSHQVTQMGQEVILRCVPISNHLYFYWYRQILGQKVEFLVSFYNNEISEKSEIFDDQFSVERPDGSNFTLKIRSTKLEDSAMYFCASSEAETGSGETQYFGPGTRLLVL.